The clone carrying this TCR beta chain was seen at least ten times. These data originate in a study of early T cells in non-severe SARS-CoV-2 infection. TCRdb fed the 5' RACE reads into MiXCR, producing one record per CDR3 protein. Here the sample spans 60,000 to 70,000 distinct CDR3 sequences, roughly 9% being singletons. In germline, CDR1 is MNHEY, CDR2 SVGAGI. Germline trimming cut 8 bases from V and 2 bases from J; bases unmatched to any gene: 9. The CDR3 is made up of 15 amino acids. The TCR originated in an adult who was a healthcare worker with PCR-confirmed SARS-CoV-2 infection or an uninfected control (not recorded which). Sequenced sample: whole blood. The rearrangement joins TRBV6-5 to TRBJ2-1; 7 nucleotides align to TRBD2. CDR3 sequence: CASRGPGGPYNEQFF. DNA for the CDR3: TGTGCCAGCCGCGGACCGGGAGGTCCCTACAATGAGCAGTTCTTC.